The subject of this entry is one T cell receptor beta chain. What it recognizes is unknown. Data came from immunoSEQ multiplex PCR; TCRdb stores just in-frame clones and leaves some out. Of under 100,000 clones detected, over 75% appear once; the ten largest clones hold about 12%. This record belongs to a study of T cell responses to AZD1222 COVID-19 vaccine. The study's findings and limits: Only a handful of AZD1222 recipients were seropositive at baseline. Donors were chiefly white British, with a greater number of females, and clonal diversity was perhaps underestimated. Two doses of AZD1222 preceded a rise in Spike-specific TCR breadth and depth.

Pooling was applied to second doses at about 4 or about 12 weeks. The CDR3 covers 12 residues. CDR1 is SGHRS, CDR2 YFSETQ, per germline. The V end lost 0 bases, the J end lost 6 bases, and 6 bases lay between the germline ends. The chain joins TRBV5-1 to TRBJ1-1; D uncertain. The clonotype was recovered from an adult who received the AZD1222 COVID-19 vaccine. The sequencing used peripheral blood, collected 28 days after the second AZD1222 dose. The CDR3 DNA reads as TGCGCCAGCAGCTTGGGGAGGGCTGAAGCTTTCTTT. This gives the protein CASSLGRAEAFF.